A single sample gave rise to the 9 T cell receptor beta chains below, sequenced in a study of tumor-infiltrating lymphocytes in oesophageal squamous cell carcinoma. TCRdb independently ran MiXCR on the reads; one entry per CDR3 protein. This sample carries roughly 11,000 distinct CDR3 sequences, around 50% of them seen once, and the ten largest clones take approximately 54%. What was sequenced was blood. The receptors stem from a female donor with esophageal squamous cell carcinoma.

This clonotype has only one observation. This could be a read error, since a much larger clone is one nucleotide away. V usage is TRBV7-3 and J usage is TRBJ2-3; TRBD2 might be the D (6 bases). Matching the DNA end better, TRBJ2-7 makes the J call doubtful. CDR1 and CDR2 from the germline V gene are SGHTA and FQGTGA. CDR3 length: 15 amino acids. CDR3 coding DNA: TGTGCCAGCAGCCCTTGGGAGGACTCCTACAATGAGCAGTACTTC. As protein: CASSPWEDSYNEQYF.

This clonotype was found once. The gene calls are TRBV6-1 and TRBJ1-4; unclear D gene. Germline-derived CDR1 and CDR2 are MNHNS and SASEGT. Trimming took 3 bases from V and 0 from J, leaving 2 bases between them. The CDR3 contains 13 residues. This CDR3 reads CASSDSTNEKLFF. DNA of the CDR3: TGTGCCAGCAGTGATTCAACTAATGAAAAACTGTTTTTT.

The J gene is TRBJ1-2, the V gene TRBV7-2; TRBD1 might be the D (5 bases). The V gene's germline CDR1 is SGHTA and CDR2 FQGNSA. The CDR3 has 15 residues. V was trimmed by 4 bases and J by 4 bases, leaving 16 bases between them. The CDR3 loop is CASSSTRGGSYGYTF. CDR3 coding DNA: TGTGCCAGCAGCTCAACCCGTGGGGGGAGCTATGGCTACACCTTC.

This clonotype was seen at least ten times. The chain recombines TRBV27 with TRBJ1-6; the D is unclear. This CDR3 contains 17 residues. The germline V and J ends were trimmed by 4 bases and 4 bases, with 17 bases remaining between them. Germline V gene data show CDR1 as MNHEY and CDR2 as SMNVEV (reference sequence). The CDR3 sequence is CASSSGRSGSYNSPLHF. CDR3 nucleotide sequence: TGTGCCAGCAGTTCGGGCCGATCAGGAAGTTATAATTCACCCCTCCACTTT.

V gene TRBV28 combines with J gene TRBJ2-1, with TRBD1 matching over 9 bases. TRBJ2-7 explains the end of the DNA better; the J call may be wrong. This CDR3 contains 16 residues. Germline V gene lookup returns CDR1 MDHEN and CDR2 SYDVKM. The CDR3 protein is CASSPYAGTGSYEQYF. The CDR3 DNA reads as TGTGCCAGCAGTCCCTATGCCGGGACAGGGAGCTACGAGCAGTACTTC.

This chain joins TRBV24-1 and TRBJ2-5; D is possibly TRBD1 or TRBD2 (5 bases each). This CDR3 is built from 14 residues. Germline CDR1 is KGHDR and CDR2 is SFDVKD. V was trimmed by 4 bases and J by 4 bases, leaving 12 bases between them. The CDR3 is CATSETGTGETQYF. The CDR3 nucleotides read TGTGCCACCAGTGAGACCGGGACCGGAGAGACCCAGTACTTC.

The chain couples TRBV7-2 to TRBJ2-1; 8 bases map to TRBD2. Germline assignment: CDR1 SGHTA and CDR2 FQGNSA. The CDR3 is 15 residues long. The junction had 6 bases not matched to a gene; V was cut back by 1 base and J by 7 bases. The CDR3 here is CASSLVSGSGNEQFF. The DNA for the CDR3 is TGTGCCAGCAGCTTAGTAAGCGGGAGTGGGAATGAGCAGTTCTTC.

V gene TRBV7-8 combines with J gene TRBJ2-3, with D possibly being TRBD2 (5 bases). Per the germline V gene, CDR1 is SGHVS and CDR2 is FQNEAQ. V dropped 4 bases and J dropped 0 bases, with 8 bases sitting between them. The CDR3 contains 14 residues. The CDR3 DNA reads as TGTGCCAGCAGCTCGGTAGCGAGCACAGATACGCAGTATTTT. Its translation: CASSSVASTDTQYF. Using reference TRBV7-8 and TRBJ2-3 for the parts outside the CDR3, the full variable domain is GAGVSQSPRYKVAKRGQDVALRCDPISGHVSLFWYQQALGQGPEFLTYFQNEAQLDKSGLPSDRFFAERPEGSVSTLKIQRTQQEDSAVYLCASSSVASTDTQYFGPGTRLTVL.

With regard to this clonotype: The junction shows a germline mismatch at one end, possibly a read error. V is TRBV6-2 or TRBV6-3 and J is TRBJ1-6; 9 bases line up with TRBD1. The CDR3 consists of 16 residues. Germline lookup yields CDR1 MNHEY and CDR2 SVGEGT. The CDR3 sequence: CASSELGTGHSYEQYF. CDR3 DNA: TGTGCCAGCAGCGAATTAGGGACAGGGCACTCCTACGAGCAGTACTTT.